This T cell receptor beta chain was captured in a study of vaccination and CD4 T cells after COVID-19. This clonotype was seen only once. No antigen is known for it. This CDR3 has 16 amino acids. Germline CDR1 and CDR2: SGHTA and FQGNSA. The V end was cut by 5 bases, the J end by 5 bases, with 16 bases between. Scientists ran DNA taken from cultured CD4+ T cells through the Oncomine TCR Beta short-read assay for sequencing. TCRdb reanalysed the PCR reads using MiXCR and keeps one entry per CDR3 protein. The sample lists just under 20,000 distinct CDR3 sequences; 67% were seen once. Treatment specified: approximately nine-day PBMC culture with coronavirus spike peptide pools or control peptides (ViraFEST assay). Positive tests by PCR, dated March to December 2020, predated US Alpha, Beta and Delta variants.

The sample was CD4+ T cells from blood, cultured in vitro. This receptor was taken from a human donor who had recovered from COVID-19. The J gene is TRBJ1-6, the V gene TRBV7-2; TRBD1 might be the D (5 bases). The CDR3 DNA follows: TGTGCCAGCAGCCCGGGCGGGGCCACAGATAATTCACCCCTCCACTTT. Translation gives CASSPGGATDNSPLHF.